The 15 T cell receptor beta chains below come from one sample, sequenced in a study of shared clonotypes between healthy human individuals. The data were produced by immunoSEQ multiplex PCR, yet TCRdb's version contains in-frame clones alone and is incomplete. The data hold under 350,000 clones, with around 90% observed a single time. Source material: memory CD8+ T cells sorted from blood. As to subset: CD45RO+ cells pooled with CCR7-negative TemRA cells. Every receptor here comes from a man aged 18 to 30 in good health.

The chain combines TRBV6-5 with TRBJ2-2, with D unresolved. The germline V and J ends were trimmed by 1 base and 6 bases, with 15 bases remaining between them. The CDR3 covers 16 residues. Germline V gives CDR1 MNHEY, CDR2 SVGAGI. The CDR3 region is CASSYYILSESGELFF. In nucleotides, the CDR3 is TGTGCCAGCAGTTACTATATCCTATCTGAATCCGGGGAGCTGTTTTTT.

This clone was picked up one time. The same CDR3 arises from other DNA sequences in this sample as well. J is TRBJ2-7 and V is TRBV19; D perhaps matches TRBD2 (6 bases). In germline, CDR1 is LNHDA, CDR2 SQIVND (reference sequence). This CDR3 has 14 residues. V gave up 3 bases and J gave up 1 base, with 10 bases separating them. The CDR3 is CASSMGTGSYEQYF. For the CDR3, the DNA is TGTGCCAGTAGTATGGGGACTGGGTCCTACGAGCAGTACTTC.

V is TRBV5-4 and J is TRBJ1-2, with TRBD1 matching over 9 bases. The V and J ends lost 4 bases and 9 bases, in that order; junction bases with no gene match: 7. Per germline, CDR1 SGHNT and CDR2 YYREEE (reference sequence). The length of the CDR3 is 13 residues. CDR3 in amino acids: CASSTRTGDSYTF. The CDR3, as DNA: TGTGCCAGCAGCACCCGGACAGGGGACAGCTACACCTTC.

The V and J genes are TRBV5-1 and TRBJ2-3; D is uncertain. CDR1 is SGHRS, CDR2 YFSETQ, per germline. V was clipped by 2 bases and J by 6 bases, with 7 bases between them. The CDR3 is 12 amino acids. The CDR3 is CASSFAKDTQYF. In DNA form, the CDR3 reads TGCGCCAGCAGCTTCGCGAAGGATACGCAGTATTTT.

The chain recombines TRBV4-1 with TRBJ2-7; weak D call: TRBD1 (5 bases). This CDR3 comprises 14 residues. Germline V gives CDR1 MGHRA, CDR2 YSYEKL. V was shortened by 1 base and J by 2 bases, with 9 bases between the two germline ends. Here the CDR3 DNA reads TGCGCCAGCAGCCAAGCTCCAGGGCCCTACGAGCAGTACTTC. Encoded protein: CASSQAPGPYEQYF.

The chain links TRBV5-1 to TRBJ2-5; 7 nucleotides line up with TRBD2. Germline CDR1 and CDR2: SGHRS and YFSETQ. This CDR3 is built from 15 residues. J lost 9 bases, V lost 0 bases, and 11 bases had no gene match. This chain's CDR3 is CASSLVWGGEPPQYF. The CDR3 DNA follows: TGCGCCAGCAGCTTGGTTTGGGGGGGAGAACCCCCCCAGTACTTC.

About this clone: A much larger clone is a single base away; this may be a read error. The chain uses TRBV11-2 and TRBJ1-1; D is unclear. This CDR3 has 12 residues. CDR1 is SGHAT, CDR2 FQNNGV, per germline. V shed 0 bases and J shed 6 bases, with 5 bases lying between them. In DNA form, the CDR3 reads TGTGCCAGCAGCTTAGAGGGCTCTGAAGCTTTCTTT. It encodes CASSLEGSEAFF.

The chain couples TRBV2 to TRBJ1-3; weak D call: TRBD1 (5 bases). CDR3 length: 16 amino acids. In germline, CDR1 is SNHLY, CDR2 FYNNEI. Trimming pared 3 bases from V and 0 bases from J, leaving 12 bases between. CDR3 DNA: TGTGCCAGCAGTGATTGGGGCGAGAGCTCTGGAAACACCATATATTTT. Amino acids: CASSDWGESSGNTIYF.

The CDR3 loop reads CASSQDTLAFGTGELFF. CDR3 nucleotide sequence: TGCGCCAGCAGCCAAGATACACTAGCGTTTGGCACCGGGGAGCTGTTTTTT. The chain combines TRBV4-3 with TRBJ2-2; 7 nucleotides agree with TRBD2. Germline V CDR1 and CDR2: LGHNA, YSLEER. CDR3 length: 17 amino acids. With 0 bases clipped from V and 4 bases from J, the junction kept 8 bases outside the gene matches.

The chain has TRBV4-2 and TRBJ1-6; tentative D call: TRBD1 (5 bases). V lost 4 bases and J 8 bases, leaving 18 bases between the germline ends. The germline V gene encodes CDR1 LGHNA and CDR2 YNFKEQ. The CDR3 covers 16 residues. The CDR3 nucleotides read TGTGCCAGCAGCCGCCGAGGACGGGGGGTCGATTCACCCCTCCACTTT. Amino acid sequence: CASSRRGRGVDSPLHF.

This chain links TRBV29-1 with TRBJ2-7, with D uncertain. The CDR3 has 10 residues. Trimming removed 7 bases at V and 5 bases at J, with 9 bases between. Germline CDR1 is SQVTM and CDR2 is ANQGSEA. Here the CDR3 reads CSALDHEQYF. Written as DNA, the CDR3 is TGCAGCGCCTTAGACCACGAGCAGTACTTC.

The chain couples TRBV27 to TRBJ1-6, with 7 positions matching TRBD1. The length of the CDR3 is 14 residues. Germline lookup yields CDR1 MNHEY and CDR2 SMNVEV (reference sequence). The junction had 9 bases not matched to a gene; V was cut back by 6 bases and J by 10 bases. CDR3 nucleotides: TGTGCCAGCAGCCAACAGGGGATAGAATCACCCCTCCACTTT. It is translated as CASSQQGIESPLHF.

This chain links TRBV7-9 with TRBJ1-4; TRBD1 might be the D (5 bases). The germline V gene has CDR1 SEHNR and CDR2 FQNEAQ (reference sequence). Trimming took 2 bases from V and 4 from J, leaving 11 bases between them. The CDR3 sequence is 15 residues long. As DNA, the CDR3 is TGTGCCAGCAGCTTACAGGGAAGTCTTAATGAAAAACTGTTTTTT. This translates into CASSLQGSLNEKLFF.

With respect to this clone: A much larger clone is a single base away; this may be a read error. This chain uses TRBV5-4 with TRBJ2-7; no clear D. V dropped 4 bases and J dropped 0 bases, with 5 bases sitting between them. Germline CDR1 reads SGHNT; CDR2 reads YYREEE (reference sequence). The CDR3 loop spans 12 amino acids. CDR3 protein: CASSESSYEQYF. In DNA, the CDR3 is TGTGCCAGCAGCGAGAGCTCCTACGAGCAGTACTTC.

The chain joins TRBV4-3 to TRBJ1-4; D is possibly TRBD1 (6 bases). The CDR3 has 15 amino acids. CDR1 is LGHNA and CDR2 is YSLEER in the germline V gene. Trimming stripped 3 bases from V and 7 bases from J, with 15 bases between. CDR3 bases: TGCGCCAGCAGCCAGGTATCAACAGGGATTGAAAAACTGTTTTTT. Translating it yields CASSQVSTGIEKLFF.